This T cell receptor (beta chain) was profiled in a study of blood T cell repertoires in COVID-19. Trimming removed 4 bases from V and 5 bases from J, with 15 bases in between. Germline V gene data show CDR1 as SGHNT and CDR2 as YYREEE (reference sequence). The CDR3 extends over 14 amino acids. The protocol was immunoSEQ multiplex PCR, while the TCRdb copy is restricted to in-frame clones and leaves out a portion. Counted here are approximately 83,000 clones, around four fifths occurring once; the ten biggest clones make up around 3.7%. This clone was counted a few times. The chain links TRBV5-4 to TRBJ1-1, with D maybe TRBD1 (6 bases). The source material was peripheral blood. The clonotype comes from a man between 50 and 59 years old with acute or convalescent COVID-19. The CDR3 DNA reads TGTGCCAGCAGCCCCGACGCGAGGGGGACTGAAGCTTTCTTT. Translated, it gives CASSPDARGTEAFF. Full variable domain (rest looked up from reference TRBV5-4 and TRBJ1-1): ETGVTQSPTHLIKTRGQQVTLRCSSQSGHNTVSWYQQALGQGPQFIFQYYREEENGRGNFPPRFSGLQFPNYSSELNVNALELDDSALYLCASSPDARGTEAFFGQGTRLTVV.